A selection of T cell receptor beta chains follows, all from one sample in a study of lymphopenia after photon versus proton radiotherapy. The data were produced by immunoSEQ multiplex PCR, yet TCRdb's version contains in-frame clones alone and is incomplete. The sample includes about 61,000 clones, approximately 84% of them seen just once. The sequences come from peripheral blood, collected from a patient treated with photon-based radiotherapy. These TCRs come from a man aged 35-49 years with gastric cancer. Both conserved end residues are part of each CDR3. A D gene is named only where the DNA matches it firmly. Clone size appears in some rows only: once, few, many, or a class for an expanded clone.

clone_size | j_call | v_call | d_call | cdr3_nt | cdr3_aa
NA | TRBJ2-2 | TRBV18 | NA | TGTGCCAGCTCACCGCCGGTCGTTACCGGGGAGCTGTTTTTT | CASSPPVVTGELFF
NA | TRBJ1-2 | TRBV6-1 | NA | TGTGCCAGCCGGACACCAGCCGGGGCCTTCTATGGCTACACCTTC | CASRTPAGAFYGYTF
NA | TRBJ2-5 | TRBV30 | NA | TGTGCCTGGAGCACAGGGTTCCACCAAGAGACCCAGTACTTC | CAWSTGFHQETQYF
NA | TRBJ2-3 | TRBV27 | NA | TGTGCCAGCAGTTCAGACGCCGGTTACACAGATACGCAGTATTTT | CASSSDAGYTDTQYF
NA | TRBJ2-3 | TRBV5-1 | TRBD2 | TGCGCCAGCAGCTTGGCACTAGCGGCTAGCACAGATACGCAGTATTTT | CASSLALAASTDTQYF
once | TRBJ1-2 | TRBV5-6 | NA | TGTGCCAGCAGCTCGACAGAAAACTATGGCTACACCTTC | CASSSTENYGYTF
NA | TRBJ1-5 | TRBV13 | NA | TGTGCCAGCAGCCGTAAACCCGATCAGCCCCAGCATTTT | CASSRKPDQPQHF
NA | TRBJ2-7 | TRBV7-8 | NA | TGTGCCAGCAGCCCCGAACGGCGGGAGCAGTACTTC | CASSPERREQYF
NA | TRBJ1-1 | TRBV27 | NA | TGTGCCAGCAGTTTATCTCTATCCAGGGTTGGGAACACTGAAGCTTTCTTT | CASSLSLSRVGNTEAFF
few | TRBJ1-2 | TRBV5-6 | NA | TGTGCCAGCTCGCAGGGGAACTATGGCTACACCTTC | CASSQGNYGYTF
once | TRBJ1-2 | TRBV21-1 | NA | TGTGCCAGCAGCAAAGGCTGCAGGTCCTTTAACTATGGCTACACCTTC | CASSKGCRSFNYGYTF
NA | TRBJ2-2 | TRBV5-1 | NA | TGCGCCAGCAGCTTACAGGGAGGGGGCGCCGGGGAGCTGTTTTTT | CASSLQGGGAGELFF
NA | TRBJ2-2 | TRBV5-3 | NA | TGTGCCAGAAGCCACCCCCACCTCGACAGGATCGAAAGCACCGGGGAGCTGTTTTTT | CARSHPHLDRIESTGELFF
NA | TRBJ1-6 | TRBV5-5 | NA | TGTGCCAGCAGCTCCGGGACCCCGTATAATTCACCCCTCCACTTT | CASSSGTPYNSPLHF
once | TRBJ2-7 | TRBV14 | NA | TGTGCCAGCAGCCCCATGGGTCCCTGGGGCGAGCAGTACTTC | CASSPMGPWGEQYF
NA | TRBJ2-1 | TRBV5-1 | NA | TGCGCCAGCAGCTTGGCACCCCCGGCGGGTGAGCAGTTCTTC | CASSLAPPAGEQFF
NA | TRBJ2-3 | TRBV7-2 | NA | TGTGCCAGCTTAGACACAACCACAGATACGCAGTATTTT | CASLDTTTDTQYF
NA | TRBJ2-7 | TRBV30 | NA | TGTGCCTGGGATGACGGAGGCAGGAGAGGATACGAGCAGTACTTC | CAWDDGGRRGYEQYF
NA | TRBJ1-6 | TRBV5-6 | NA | TGTGCCAGCAGCCGTCAGTTTGGCAATTCACCCCTCCACTTT | CASSRQFGNSPLHF
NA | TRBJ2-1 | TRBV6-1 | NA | TGTGCCAGCAGTGCCCGAATTCGTAGCAGCTCCTACAATGAGCAGTTCTTC | CASSARIRSSSYNEQFF
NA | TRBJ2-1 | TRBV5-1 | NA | TGCGCCAGCAGCTTGGAGTATAGGGACAATGAGCAGTTCTTC | CASSLEYRDNEQFF
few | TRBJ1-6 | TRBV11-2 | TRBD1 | TGTGCCAGACACCCGGGACAGGGAGATTCACCCCTCCACTTT | CARHPGQGDSPLHF
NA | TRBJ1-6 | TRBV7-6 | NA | TGTGCCAGCAGCTTAGGAAGGGAGCAGGGAGGGGGATGGAATTCACCCCTCCACTTT | CASSLGREQGGGWNSPLHF
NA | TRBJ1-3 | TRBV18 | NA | TGTGCCAGCTCACCACTGGTGGACCCTTCTGGAAACACCATATATTTT | CASSPLVDPSGNTIYF
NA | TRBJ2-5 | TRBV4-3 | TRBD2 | TGCGCCAGCAGCCAAGAGGAAGCGGGGCGAGAGACCCAGTACTTC | CASSQEEAGRETQYF
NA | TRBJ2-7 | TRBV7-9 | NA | TGTGCCAGCAGCCGAGGGACAAATAACTACGAGCAGTACTTC | CASSRGTNNYEQYF
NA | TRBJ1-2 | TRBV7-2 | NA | TGTGCCAGCAGCTTAGGAGGGGCGGACTATGGCTACACCTTC | CASSLGGADYGYTF
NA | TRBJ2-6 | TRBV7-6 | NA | TGTGCCAGCAGCTCCCTTCGGGGTCCAGGGGCCAACGTCCTGACTTTC | CASSSLRGPGANVLTF
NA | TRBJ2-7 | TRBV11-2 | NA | TGTGCCAGCAGCTCTCCCCGGGGGAGGAACGAGCAGTACTTC | CASSSPRGRNEQYF
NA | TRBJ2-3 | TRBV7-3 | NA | TGTGCCAGCAGCCCAGACGGAAGCACAGATACGCAGTATTTT | CASSPDGSTDTQYF